One sample yielded the 20 T cell receptor beta chains listed below, sequenced in a study of somatic mutations in cytotoxic T cells in rheumatoid arthritis. Clones were read by immunoSEQ multiplex PCR, and TCRdb kept only the in-frame ones, dropping some. Among tens of thousands of clones, 84% were seen once, and the ten largest hold roughly 3.2%. The sample was CD8+ T cells sorted from blood. The receptors shown here come from a middle-aged man in good health.

The chain uses TRBV2 and TRBJ2-3; D may be TRBD2 (5 bases). The CDR3 sequence is 12 residues long. With 8 bases removed from V and 1 base from J, the gap between germline ends came to 7 bases. Per the germline V gene, CDR1 is SNHLY and CDR2 is FYNNEI. The CDR3 reads CASYGGTDTQYF. CDR3 DNA sequence: TGTGCCAGCTACGGGGGCACAGATACGCAGTATTTT.

This chain joins TRBV27 and TRBJ2-7, with 8 bases matching TRBD2. CDR1 and CDR2 (germline): MNHEY, SMNVEV (reference sequence). CDR3 length equals 14 residues. V lost 6 bases to trimming and J lost 2 bases; unmatched junction nucleotides: 6. The CDR3 here is CASSPGGLAYEQYF. In DNA form, the CDR3 reads TGTGCCAGCAGCCCGGGGGGACTAGCCTACGAGCAGTACTTC.

The chain recombines TRBV27 with TRBJ1-3; 9 bases match TRBD1. Unmatched junction bases numbered 7, after V lost 4 bases and J lost 0 bases. Germline CDR1 is MNHEY and CDR2 is SMNVEV (reference sequence). The CDR3 extends over 17 amino acids. CDR3 sequence reads: CASSSQGALSSGNTIYF. Written as DNA, the CDR3 is TGTGCCAGCAGTTCACAGGGGGCGTTGAGCTCTGGAAACACCATATATTTT.

This sequence joins TRBV11-3 and TRBJ2-7; 7 positions agree with TRBD2. Germline V gene data show CDR1 as SGHNT and CDR2 as YENEEA. The CDR3 sequence is 15 residues long. Trimming removed 0 bases from V and 0 bases from J; junction bases left unmatched: 2. CDR3 DNA sequence: TGTGCCAGCAGCTTAGATAGCGGGCACTCCTACGAGCAGTACTTC. Translation: CASSLDSGHSYEQYF.

A single count supports this clone. V usage is TRBV9 and J usage is TRBJ1-5; D possibly corresponds to TRBD1 (6 bases). There are 14 residues in the CDR3. Germline assignment: CDR1 SGDLS and CDR2 YYNGEE. Between the trimmed V and J ends, which lost 4 bases and 1 base, there was a span of 9 bases. CDR3 in amino acids: CASSPGDSNQPQHF. CDR3 in DNA: TGTGCCAGCAGCCCAGGGGACAGCAATCAGCCCCAGCATTTT.

The CDR3 loop is CSVIYGAGQLFF. CDR3 nucleotides: TGCAGCGTTATATATGGGGCTGGGCAACTGTTTTTT. The rearrangement links TRBV29-1 to TRBJ1-4, with a possible D match to TRBD1 (5 bases). V was shortened by 5 bases and J by 12 bases, with 16 bases between the two germline ends. CDR1 SQVTM and CDR2 ANQGSEA come from the germline V gene. CDR3 length equals 12 residues.

This chain links TRBV7-6 with TRBJ2-7; no reliable D call. Germline V CDR1 and CDR2: SGHVS, FNYEAQ. The V end lost 1 base, the J end lost 4 bases, and 8 bases lay between the germline ends. CDR3 size: 13 residues. CDR3 nucleotide sequence: TGTGCCAGCAGCTTAGATTACCCATACGAGCAGTACTTC. Encoded protein: CASSLDYPYEQYF.

The V call is TRBV30, the J call TRBJ2-2; D call uncertain. Trimming left V 3 bases short and J 6 bases short, with 8 bases between. Germline V gene sequence: CDR1 GTSNPN, CDR2 SVGIG (reference sequence). The length of the CDR3 is 12 residues. The CDR3 coding sequence is TGTGCCTGGAGAGTGTACGCCGGGGAGCTGTTTTTT. Protein product: CAWRVYAGELFF.

V is TRBV27 and J is TRBJ2-3; weak D call: TRBD2 (6 bases). This CDR3 has 15 residues. V shed 7 bases and J shed 4 bases, with 18 bases lying between them. Germline CDR1 is MNHEY and CDR2 is SMNVEV (reference sequence). The CDR3 DNA sequence: TGTGCCAGCACCCCGGACGGAGGGGAGGCAGATACGCAGTATTTT. Translating gives CASTPDGGEADTQYF.

The chain has TRBV29-1 and TRBJ1-2, with D perhaps matching TRBD1 (5 bases). The CDR3 loop spans 18 amino acids. Germline-derived CDR1 and CDR2 are SQVTM and ANQGSEA. The V gene lost 1 base and the J gene lost 5 bases, with 26 bases spanning the gap. The CDR3 region is CSVEGGVFRGSISYGYTF. The CDR3 coding sequence is TGCAGCGTTGAAGGGGGGGTATTCCGAGGATCCATCTCTTATGGCTACACCTTC.

The gene calls are TRBV14 and TRBJ2-1; D not certain. V dropped 2 bases and J dropped 2 bases, with 7 bases sitting between them. The CDR3 extends over 14 amino acids. Germline CDR1 is SGHDN and CDR2 is FVKESK. CDR3 nucleotide sequence: TGTGCCAGCAGCCAACTTCTAACCTACAATGAGCAGTTCTTC. Translated, it gives CASSQLLTYNEQFF.

V and J are TRBV6-5 and TRBJ1-1, with D unclear. Per germline, CDR1 MNHEY and CDR2 SVGAGI. V lost 3 bases to trimming and J lost 7 bases, with 12 bases between them. CDR3 length: 13 amino acids. CDR3 amino acids: CASSYPGIGEAFF. CDR3 nucleotides: TGTGCCAGCAGTTATCCGGGAATCGGTGAAGCTTTCTTT.

The chain employs TRBV11-2 and TRBJ2-7; D call uncertain. The CDR3 length is 12 residues. V lost 2 bases and J 4 bases, leaving 6 bases between the germline ends. Germline assignment: CDR1 SGHAT and CDR2 FQNNGV. CDR3: CASSLTDYEQYF. The CDR3, as DNA: TGTGCCAGCAGCTTAACAGATTACGAGCAGTACTTC.

This clone was counted only a few times. The chain combines TRBV7-6 with TRBJ2-7, with D perhaps TRBD2 (6 bases). CDR1 is SGHVS, CDR2 FNYEAQ, per germline. V lost 2 bases and J lost 5, with 19 bases in between. The CDR3 loop spans 16 amino acids. This chain's CDR3 is CASSLRSGLAWDEQYF. The CDR3 DNA reads as TGTGCCAGCAGCTTAAGGTCGGGACTCGCGTGGGACGAGCAGTACTTC.

The chain couples TRBV5-1 to TRBJ2-1; D gene unclear. V was shortened by 0 bases and J by 9 bases, with 7 bases between the two germline ends. The CDR3 contains 12 residues. CDR1 is SGHRS, CDR2 YFSETQ, per germline. The CDR3 DNA reads as TGCGCCAGCAGCTTGGGGGGTACTGAGCAGTTCTTC. This translates into CASSLGGTEQFF.

The V call is TRBV28, the J call TRBJ2-7; D is undetermined. The CDR3 contains 16 residues. Germline V gives CDR1 MDHEN, CDR2 SYDVKM. The V and J ends lost 3 bases and 3 bases respectively, with 18 bases between them. The CDR3 DNA is TGTGCCAGCAGTTTCCCAATCTCTGGCCATAGCTACGAGCAGTACTTC. Translating it yields CASSFPISGHSYEQYF.

The chain links TRBV28 to TRBJ2-1; the match to TRBD2 covers 8 bases. Trimming took 5 bases from V and 6 from J; bases not matched to a gene: 6. Per the germline V gene, CDR1 is MDHEN and CDR2 is SYDVKM. This CDR3 is 14 amino acids long. The CDR3 region has the DNA TGTGCCAGCAGTCTCCTCACTAGCGGCAATGAGCAGTTCTTC. Translated, it gives CASSLLTSGNEQFF.

This clone was picked up a small number of times. The chain couples TRBV7-9 to TRBJ2-7; D is perhaps TRBD1 or TRBD2 (5 bases each). Deletions cut 1 base from V and 2 bases from J, with 12 bases between. Germline-derived CDR1 and CDR2 are SEHNR and FQNEAQ (reference sequence). The CDR3 length is 15 residues. The CDR3 DNA follows: TGTGCCAGCAGCTTAGGGCCGGGACGCCCCTACGAGCAGTACTTC. It codes for CASSLGPGRPYEQYF.

V usage is TRBV13 and J usage is TRBJ2-7; TRBD1 might be the D (7 bases). This CDR3 is built from 12 residues. Germline values: CDR1 PRHDT, CDR2 FYEKMQ (reference sequence). Trimming removed 6 bases from V and 4 bases from J, with 10 bases in between. CDR3 coding DNA: TGTGCCAGCAGGGAGGGGGCTTACGAGCAGTACTTC. Protein: CASREGAYEQYF.

The V and J genes are TRBV6-5 and TRBJ2-7; D is uncertain. Germline V gives CDR1 MNHEY, CDR2 SVGAGI. This CDR3 comprises 13 residues. With 9 bases removed from V and 4 bases from J, the gap between germline ends came to 16 bases. This CDR3 is CASSNFSWYEQYF. The CDR3 DNA follows: TGTGCCAGTTCGAACTTTTCTTGGTACGAGCAGTACTTC.